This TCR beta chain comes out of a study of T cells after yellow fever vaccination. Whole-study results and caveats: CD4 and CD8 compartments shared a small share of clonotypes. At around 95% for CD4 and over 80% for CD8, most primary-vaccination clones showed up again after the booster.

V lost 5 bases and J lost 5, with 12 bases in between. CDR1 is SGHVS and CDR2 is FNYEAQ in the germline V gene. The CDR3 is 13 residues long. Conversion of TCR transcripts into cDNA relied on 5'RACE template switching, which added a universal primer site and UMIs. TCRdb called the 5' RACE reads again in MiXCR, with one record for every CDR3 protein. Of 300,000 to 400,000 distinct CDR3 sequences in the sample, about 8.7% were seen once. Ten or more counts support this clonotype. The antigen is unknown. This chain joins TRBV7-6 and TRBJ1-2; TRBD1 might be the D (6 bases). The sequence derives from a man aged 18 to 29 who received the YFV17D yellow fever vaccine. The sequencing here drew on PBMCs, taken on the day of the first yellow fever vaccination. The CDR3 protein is CASSQAQGYGYTF. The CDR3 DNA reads TGTGCCAGCAGCCAGGCACAGGGTTATGGCTACACCTTC.